One sample yielded the 27 T cell receptor beta chains listed below, sequenced in a study of shared clonotypes between healthy human individuals. Assay: immunoSEQ multiplex PCR; the TCRdb copy retains only in-frame clones and omits some. The sample shows about 610,000 clones, approximately 96% of them seen only once. Only CD45RO-negative cells positively selected for CCR7 counted as naive CD8 cells, so terminally differentiated effector memory CD45RA+ cells were excluded. Sequenced material: naive CD8+ T cells sorted from blood. The receptors here all came from a woman aged 25 to 45 in good health.

This chain's CDR3 is CASSYKGPPTNYGYTF. The CDR3 DNA reads TGTGCCAGCAGTTATAAGGGGCCCCCTACTAACTATGGCTACACCTTC. The chain uses TRBV6-5 and TRBJ1-2, with a weak D call TRBD1 (5 bases). V was trimmed by 3 bases and J by 0 bases, leaving 14 bases between them. CDR3 length equals 16 residues. In germline, CDR1 is MNHEY, CDR2 SVGAGI.

CDR3 in amino acids: CAISNPGQGWDGYTF. In nucleotides, the CDR3 is TGTGCCATCAGTAACCCGGGACAGGGGTGGGATGGCTACACCTTC. The rearrangement uses TRBV10-3 and TRBJ1-2; 10 bases agree with TRBD1. There are 15 residues in the CDR3. The junction had 9 bases not matched to a gene; V was cut back by 5 bases and J by 6 bases. CDR1 and CDR2 (germline): ENHRY, SYGVKD.

This chain joins TRBV25-1 and TRBJ2-7; 8 positions agree with TRBD1. Germline loops: CDR1 MGHDK, CDR2 SYGVNS. The CDR3 spans 14 residues. Unmatched junction bases numbered 4, after V lost 6 bases and J lost 0 bases. The DNA for the CDR3 is TGTGCCAGCAGCCGGACAGGGTCCTCCTACGAGCAGTACTTC. It specifies CASSRTGSSYEQYF.

The chain has TRBV4-1 and TRBJ2-5; D unclear. Germline CDR1 and CDR2: MGHRA and YSYEKL. V shed 0 bases and J shed 0 bases, with 17 bases lying between them. CDR3 length equals 18 residues. The CDR3 DNA reads as TGCGCCAGCAGCCAAGAATCGGCTCTTCTTTTGTACCAAGAGACCCAGTACTTC. Residues: CASSQESALLLYQETQYF.

For this clone: Other DNA sequences from this sample encode an identical CDR3 as well. This chain joins TRBV11-2 and TRBJ2-3; D ambiguous. The CDR3 sequence is 12 residues long. Germline V lookup: CDR1 SGHAT, CDR2 FQNNGV. V lost 2 bases and J lost 3, with 3 bases in between. CDR3 amino acids: CASSLRTDTQYF. In DNA form, the CDR3 reads TGTGCCAGCAGCTTAAGAACAGATACGCAGTATTTT.

The V gene is TRBV27, the J gene TRBJ2-7; 7 bases align to TRBD2. This CDR3 region has 16 residues. V dropped 8 bases and J dropped 2; count of bases not matched to a gene: 15. CDR1 is MNHEY, CDR2 SMNVEV, per germline (reference sequence). This CDR3 reads CASSGIGRTQTYEQYF. CDR3 coding DNA: TGTGCCAGCTCGGGGATCGGGAGGACTCAAACCTACGAGCAGTACTTC.

The rearrangement uses TRBV7-9 and TRBJ2-2; D tentatively reads TRBD1 or TRBD2 (6 bases each). With 5 bases removed from V and 6 bases from J, the gap between germline ends came to 13 bases. Germline lookup yields CDR1 SEHNR and CDR2 FQNEAQ (reference sequence). The CDR3 is made up of 14 amino acids. The CDR3 DNA sequence: TGTGCCAGCAGCGAACAGGGAGGCGCCGGGGAGCTGTTTTTT. This encodes CASSEQGGAGELFF.

This clone was seen a handful of times. Other DNA sequences in the same sample also yield this CDR3. The gene calls are TRBV27 and TRBJ2-1; a weak D match, TRBD2 (6 bases). The CDR3 has 16 residues. The V end lost 0 bases, the J end lost 0 bases, and 9 bases lay between the germline ends. The germline CDR1 and CDR2 sequences are MNHEY and SMNVEV (reference sequence). This CDR3 reads CASSLSAGSSYNEQFF. In DNA form, the CDR3 reads TGTGCCAGCAGTTTATCGGCGGGAAGCTCCTACAATGAGCAGTTCTTC.

The chain carries TRBV13 and TRBJ2-1, with 11 bases aligning to TRBD2. The CDR3 sequence is 16 residues long. Germline V gene lookup returns CDR1 PRHDT and CDR2 FYEKMQ (reference sequence). Unmatched junction bases numbered 5, after V lost 4 bases and J lost 3 bases. The CDR3, as DNA: TGTGCCAGCAGCTCGGAGACTAGCGGGATCTACAATGAGCAGTTCTTC. Protein: CASSSETSGIYNEQFF. The full variable domain, in which reference TRBV13 and TRBJ2-1 provide the parts outside the CDR3, is AAGVIQSPRHLIKEKRETATLKCYPIPRHDTVYWYQQGPGQDPQFLISFYEKMQSDKGSIPDRFSAQQFSDYHSELNMSSLELGDSALYFCASSSETSGIYNEQFFGPGTRLTVL.

Only a few counts were recorded for this clone. V usage is TRBV27 and J usage is TRBJ1-2; D might be TRBD1 (5 bases). V lost 6 bases, J lost 2 bases, and 10 bases lay in between. The CDR3 spans 13 residues. Germline CDR1 and CDR2: MNHEY and SMNVEV (reference sequence). For the CDR3, the DNA is TGTGCCAGCAGCTGGGACGGGAACTATGGCTACACCTTC. Protein sequence: CASSWDGNYGYTF.

CDR3 DNA sequence: TGTGCCAGCAGCTTAGGGGTGGGAGCAGATACGCAGTATTTT. The encoded protein is CASSLGVGADTQYF. The genes are TRBV11-3 and TRBJ2-3; perhaps TRBD2 as D (5 bases). The CDR3 spans 14 residues. The V end was cut by 1 base, the J end by 4 bases, with 9 bases between. Germline V gives CDR1 SGHNT, CDR2 YENEEA.

J is TRBJ1-1 and V is TRBV5-1; a possible D gene is TRBD1 (6 bases). Trimming took off 4 bases at V and 11 bases at J, with 15 bases between the two ends. This CDR3 has 12 amino acids. Germline-derived CDR1 and CDR2 are SGHRS and YFSETQ. CDR3 amino acids: CASSEQGPGAFF. The CDR3 bases are TGCGCCAGCAGCGAACAGGGTCCGGGGGCTTTCTTT.

The rearrangement uses TRBV13 and TRBJ2-7; D possibly corresponds to TRBD1 (5 bases). V dropped 7 bases and J dropped 3 bases, with 16 bases sitting between them. CDR1 and CDR2 (germline): PRHDT, FYEKMQ (reference sequence). The CDR3 has 14 amino acids. In nucleotides, the CDR3 is TGTGCCAGCACCGTAAGGGGTATTGGCTACGAGCAGTACTTC. The encoded protein is CASTVRGIGYEQYF.

As concerns this clone: This specimen includes other DNA sequences encoding the same CDR3. V and J are TRBV7-9 and TRBJ2-3; D is unclear. The CDR3 is made up of 12 amino acids. The ends were cut back, 5 bases at V and 4 bases at J, with 7 bases in the middle. Germline CDR1 and CDR2: SEHNR and FQNEAQ (reference sequence). As DNA, the CDR3 is TGTGCCAGCAGCCCTCGGGCAGATACGCAGTATTTT. It specifies CASSPRADTQYF.

The chain has TRBV5-6 and TRBJ1-1, with 7 bases that match TRBD1. The germline gives CDR1 SGHDT, CDR2 YYEEEE. V shed 6 bases and J 0 bases; nucleotides not matched to a gene: 8. The CDR3 length is 15 residues. CDR3 coding DNA: TGTGCCAGCACCACGGCAGGGGGGGTGAACACTGAAGCTTTCTTT. Residues: CASTTAGGVNTEAFF. The variable domain in full, with the rest retrieved from reference TRBV5-6 and TRBJ1-1, is DAGVTQSPTHLIKTRGQQVTLRCSPKSGHDTVSWYQQALGQGPQFIFQYYEEEERQRGNFPDRFSGHQFPNYSSELNVNALLLGDSALYLCASTTAGGVNTEAFFGQGTRLTVV.

This chain links TRBV27 with TRBJ2-7, with 7 nucleotides matching TRBD1. Trimming removed 10 bases from V and 0 bases from J; junction bases left unmatched: 18. The CDR3 is 17 residues long. Germline V gene lookup returns CDR1 MNHEY and CDR2 SMNVEV (reference sequence). The CDR3 reads CATAPQNRGPDSYEQYF. Here the CDR3 DNA reads TGTGCCACCGCTCCCCAGAACAGGGGTCCCGACTCCTACGAGCAGTACTTC.

This sequence joins TRBV25-1 and TRBJ1-3; D is uncertain. The CDR3 runs to 11 residues. V lost 5 bases, J lost 4 bases, and 3 bases lay in between. CDR1 MGHDK and CDR2 SYGVNS come from the germline V gene. In nucleotides, the CDR3 is TGTGCCAGCAGTCTAGGAAACACCATATATTTT. Translation: CASSLGNTIYF.

V is TRBV5-5 and J is TRBJ1-1; no clear D. CDR1 is SGHKS and CDR2 is YYEKEE in the germline V gene (reference sequence). Trimming took off 2 bases at V and 0 bases at J, with 5 bases between the two ends. There are 13 residues in the CDR3. The CDR3 DNA sequence: TGTGCCAGCAGCTTCGGGATGAACACTGAAGCTTTCTTT. Its protein product is CASSFGMNTEAFF.

The chain links TRBV7-2 to TRBJ2-7, with D unclear. This CDR3 comprises 12 residues. Germline values: CDR1 SGHTA, CDR2 FQGNSA. V was pared by 1 base and J by 6 bases, with 7 bases between. The CDR3 loop reads CASSLGGAEQYF. The CDR3 bases are TGTGCCAGCAGCTTAGGAGGAGCCGAGCAGTACTTC.

The chain carries TRBV5-1 and TRBJ2-1; 10 nucleotides line up with TRBD2. Trimming removed 2 bases from V and 3 bases from J; junction bases left unmatched: 2. CDR1 SGHRS and CDR2 YFSETQ come from the germline V gene. This CDR3 comprises 15 residues. In DNA, the CDR3 is TGCGCCAGCAGCTTAGCTAGCGGGAGCTACAATGAGCAGTTCTTC. Protein: CASSLASGSYNEQFF.

The chain has TRBV4-3 and TRBJ1-1; the D gene is possibly TRBD1 (6 bases). This CDR3 has 15 amino acids. Trimming cost V 1 base and J 0 bases, with 9 bases left between them. CDR1 is LGHNA, CDR2 YSLEER, per germline. The chain's CDR3 is CASSQAGAMNTEAFF. CDR3 bases: TGCGCCAGCAGCCAAGCAGGGGCCATGAACACTGAAGCTTTCTTT.

The chain is built from TRBV13 and TRBJ2-7; tentative D call: TRBD1 (5 bases). The CDR3 runs 14 residues. Per germline, CDR1 PRHDT and CDR2 FYEKMQ (reference sequence). The V gene lost 3 bases and the J gene lost 2 bases, with 11 bases spanning the gap. The CDR3 coding sequence is TGTGCCAGCAGCTTGGGGCGTCTCACCTACGAGCAGTACTTC. It is translated as CASSLGRLTYEQYF.

The CDR3 bases are TGTGCCAGCAGCCTAATTACAGAGTACAATGAGCAGTTCTTC. Its protein is CASSLITEYNEQFF. The rearrangement uses TRBV11-2 and TRBJ2-1; D is uncertain. The CDR3 runs to 14 residues. V was trimmed by 5 bases and J by 4 bases, leaving 12 bases between them. Germline V gives CDR1 SGHAT, CDR2 FQNNGV. The variable domain in full, with the rest retrieved from reference TRBV11-2 and TRBJ2-1, is EAGVAQSPRYKIIEKRQSVAFWCNPISGHATLYWYQQILGQGPKLLIQFQNNGVVDDSQLPKDRFSAERLKGVDSTLKIQPAKLEDSAVYLCASSLITEYNEQFFGPGTRLTVL.

The rearrangement joins TRBV30 to TRBJ1-3; D is unresolved. V lost 3 bases, J lost 1 base, and 13 bases lay in between. Looked up from germline, CDR1 is GTSNPN and CDR2 is SVGIG (reference sequence). The CDR3 is 15 amino acids. The CDR3 region is CAWSVGDRSGNTIYF. Here the CDR3 DNA reads TGTGCCTGGAGCGTGGGTGATAGGTCTGGAAACACCATATATTTT.

DNA of the CDR3: TGTGCCAGCAGCAAACTACTAGTCTTGTTCGTAGATACGCAGTATTTT. Encoded protein: CASSKLLVLFVDTQYF. The chain uses TRBV28 and TRBJ2-3; perhaps TRBD2 as D (5 bases). Trimming took off 6 bases at V and 5 bases at J, with 21 bases between the two ends. This CDR3 region has 16 residues. The V gene's germline CDR1 is MDHEN and CDR2 SYDVKM.

For this clone: At the DNA level, this CDR3 is encoded by other sequences in the same sample as well. This chain links TRBV19 with TRBJ1-5; a possible D gene is TRBD1 (5 bases). The germline gives CDR1 LNHDA, CDR2 SQIVND (reference sequence). The CDR3 is made up of 13 amino acids. V was trimmed by 0 bases and J by 7 bases, leaving 7 bases between them. The CDR3 reads CASSIDREQPQHF. CDR3 in DNA: TGTGCCAGTAGTATAGACAGGGAACAGCCCCAGCATTTT.

V usage is TRBV6-5 and J usage is TRBJ2-1, with 10 bases identical to TRBD2. The CDR3 is 15 amino acids. Germline V gene data show CDR1 as MNHEY and CDR2 as SVGAGI. The V segment lost 5 bases and the J segment 2 bases; nucleotides outside the gene matches: 3. The DNA for the CDR3 is TGTGCCAGCAGTCTTGGACTAGCGGCCTACAATGAGCAGTTCTTC. It encodes CASSLGLAAYNEQFF.